This T cell receptor beta chain is drawn from a study of PD-1 blockade in classical Hodgkin lymphoma. Following autologous stem cell transplantation, relapse occurred in every patient, and exposure to brentuximab vedotin varied. Researchers report purifying CD4+ T cells from thawed PBMCs by magnetic negative selection. The V end was cut by 2 bases, the J end by 0 bases, with 11 bases between. This CDR3 is 16 amino acids long. CDR1 is SGHRS and CDR2 is YFSETQ in the germline V gene. TCRdb keeps only in-frame clones here, not all; method: immunoSEQ multiplex PCR. The sample lists about 27,000 clones; 70% to 80% were seen once.

The clonotype was recovered from a human donor with classical Hodgkin lymphoma. V usage is TRBV5-1 and J usage is TRBJ2-2; no clear D gene. The specimen was CD4+ T cells from blood, collected at baseline. The CDR3 is CASSLHRAANTGELFF. In DNA form, the CDR3 reads TGCGCCAGCAGCTTACACCGGGCCGCGAACACCGGGGAGCTGTTTTTT.